The rows below give T cell receptor beta chains drawn from one sample of a study of Graves' ophthalmopathy and Graves' hyperthyroidism. MiXCR, applied by TCRdb to the multiplex PCR reads, yields one record per CDR3 protein. The table includes 500,000 to 700,000 distinct CDR3 sequences, approximately 22% detected once. Sequences were obtained from peripheral blood. The receptors were gathered from a woman between 18 and 30 years old with stable Graves' hyperthyroidism. Some clones in this sample may be carry-over from other donors' samples. Each CDR3 is given with its conserved first and last residue. The D gene is left open where the match is weak. Size is omitted from some rows. Given values are once, few, many or a class for expanded clones.

>-|many|TRBJ2-7|TRBV13
CASSPRGSPYEQYF
TGTGCCAGCAGCCCTCGGGGTTCACCCTACGAGCAGTACTTC
>TRBD2|-|TRBJ2-5|TRBV11-2
CASSLGSGRLRETQYF
TGTGCCAGCAGCTTAGGTAGCGGGAGATTGCGAGAGACCCAGTACTTC
>-|many|TRBJ2-6|TRBV28
CASTSPSGANVLTF
TGTGCCAGCACCTCCCCGTCTGGGGCCAACGTCCTGACTTTC
>TRBD2|few|TRBJ2-5|TRBV19
CASKDSGGQETQYF
TGTGCCAGTAAGGATAGCGGGGGTCAAGAGACCCAGTACTTC
>TRBD1|many|TRBJ1-2|TRBV6-5
CASSSKGTAGYTF
TGTGCCAGCAGTTCAAAAGGGACAGCGGGCTACACCTTC
>-|many|TRBJ1-2|TRBV10-3
CAISDPLAVGGGYTF
TGTGCCATCAGTGACCCGCTTGCCGTAGGGGGTGGCTACACCTTC
>-|many|TRBJ2-7|TRBV7-3
CASSLGVGYEQYF
TGTGCCAGCAGCTTAGGTGTAGGCTACGAGCAGTACTTC
>-|-|TRBJ1-2|TRBV12-3/TRBV12-4
CASTDGQPHPDGYTF
TGTGCCAGCACCGACGGACAACCACACCCGGATGGCTACACCTTC
>-|-|TRBJ1-2|TRBV6-2/TRBV6-3
CASRSELFYGYTF
TGTGCCAGCAGATCGGAACTTTTTTATGGCTACACCTTC
>-|few|TRBJ2-7|TRBV20-1
CSAYYGGRTGEQYF
TGCAGTGCTTATTATGGGGGAAGGACTGGCGAGCAGTACTTC
>-|many|TRBJ1-2|TRBV5-1
CASGSGTTYGYTF
TGCGCCAGCGGCTCCGGGACAACGTATGGCTACACCTTC
>-|-|TRBJ1-1|TRBV2
CASSETESNTEAFF
TGTGCCAGCAGTGAAACAGAAAGTAACACTGAAGCTTTCTTT
>TRBD1|many|TRBJ1-2|TRBV29-1
CSAEDRSYGYTF
TGCAGCGCCGAGGACAGGTCCTATGGCTACACCTTC
>TRBD2|many|TRBJ2-7|TRBV20-1
CSAKTSARYEQYF
TGCAGTGCTAAGACTAGCGCCCGCTACGAGCAGTACTTC
>-|-|TRBJ1-1|TRBV10-3
CAISTQTTEAFF
TGTGCCATCAGCACACAAACAACCGAAGCTTTCTTT
>TRBD1|many|TRBJ1-2|TRBV6-1
CATALGTGKGYTF
TGTGCCACCGCACTCGGGACAGGGAAGGGCTACACCTTC
>-|-|TRBJ2-2|TRBV5-1
CASSLARQGGYTGELFF
TGCGCCAGCAGCTTGGCCCGGCAGGGGGGTTACACCGGGGAGCTGTTTTTT
>-|-|TRBJ1-1|TRBV19
CASRKSTAVYTEAFF
TGTGCCAGTAGGAAATCGACAGCCGTTTACACTGAAGCTTTCTTT
>TRBD1|many|TRBJ1-1|TRBV30
CAWTLTGVTEAFF
TGTGCCTGGACGTTAACAGGGGTCACTGAAGCTTTCTTT
>-|-|TRBJ2-5|TRBV5-1
CASSTNDPTIVPHF
TGCGCCAGCAGCACCAACGATCCGACTATTGTCCCGCACTTC
>-|-|TRBJ2-7|TRBV24-1
CATSDFPRLGYSYEQYF
TGTGCCACCAGTGATTTCCCGCGGTTAGGGTACTCCTACGAGCAGTACTTC
>TRBD2|-|TRBJ2-7|TRBV12-3/TRBV12-4
CASLRAGLGLYEQYF
TGTGCCAGCCTAAGAGCGGGGTTGGGGCTCTACGAGCAGTACTTC
>-|-|TRBJ1-1|TRBV6-5
CASSYEYGTEAFF
TGTGCCAGCAGTTACGAGTATGGGACTGAAGCTTTCTTT
>TRBD1|-|TRBJ1-5|TRBV5-1
CASSSAGTGVQPQHF
TGCGCCAGCAGCTCGGCCGGGACAGGGGTTCAGCCCCAGCATTTT
>TRBD1|few|TRBJ1-2|TRBV3-1
CASSHQGGYGYTF
TGTGCCAGCAGCCACCAGGGGGGATATGGCTACACCTTC
>-|many|TRBJ1-2|TRBV11-1
CASSLGPGRAGYTF
TGTGCCAGCAGCTTAGGACCGGGAAGAGCTGGCTACACCTTC
>-|-|TRBJ2-1|TRBV5-1
CASSIGTNNEQFF
TGCGCCAGCAGCATCGGAACCAACAATGAGCAGTTCTTC
>-|many|TRBJ2-7|TRBV11-2
CASSLDRTDSLYF
TGTGCCAGCAGCTTAGATAGGACAGACTCTTTGTACTTC
>-|few|TRBJ2-5|TRBV12-3/TRBV12-4
CASSFYIGGEETQYF
TGTGCCAGCAGTTTTTACATTGGCGGAGAAGAGACCCAGTACTTC
>-|-|TRBJ2-4|TRBV6-2/TRBV6-3
CASRSLGGLRNLHNIQYF
TGTGCCAGCAGATCTCTCGGTGGACTGCGTAATTTGCATAACATTCAGTACTTC
>-|-|TRBJ2-5|TRBV15
CATRSGGPEETQYF
TGTGCCACCAGATCCGGGGGTCCCGAAGAGACCCAGTACTTC
>-|-|TRBJ1-6|TRBV30
CAWSTGPWGSPLHF
TGTGCCTGGAGTACGGGGCCCTGGGGTTCACCCCTCCACTTT
>-|many|TRBJ1-1|TRBV6-2/TRBV6-3
CASTPGGAEGTEAFF
TGTGCCAGCACCCCCGGGGGGGCAGAGGGCACTGAAGCTTTCTTT
>TRBD2|many|TRBJ2-5|TRBV2
CASSEGSGRWETQYF
TGTGCCAGCAGTGAAGGTAGCGGGAGATGGGAGACCCAGTACTTC
>-|few|TRBJ2-7|TRBV6-1
CASSELEGPYEQYF
TGTGCCAGCAGTGAACTGGAGGGACCCTACGAGCAGTACTTC
>TRBD2|many|TRBJ2-2|TRBV2
CASIEPSGSTGELFF
TGTGCCAGCATAGAGCCTAGCGGGAGTACCGGGGAGCTGTTTTTT
>TRBD2|many|TRBJ2-7|TRBV7-2
CASSLARGGVSEQYF
TGTGCCAGCAGCTTAGCGCGGGGGGGAGTCAGCGAGCAGTACTTC
>-|few|TRBJ1-5|TRBV6-1
CASSPPGLEQPQHF
TGTGCCAGCTCCCCTCCGGGTCTCGAACAGCCCCAGCATTTT
>-|few|TRBJ1-2|TRBV28
CASSDDKSYGYTF
TGTGCCAGCTCGGACGACAAGAGCTATGGCTACACCTTC
>-|-|TRBJ2-7|TRBV12-3/TRBV12-4
CASSLAQGKAYEQYF
TGTGCCAGCAGTTTAGCCCAGGGGAAGGCCTACGAGCAGTACTTC
>-|-|TRBJ2-7|TRBV7-2
CASGRTGLGEQYF
TGTGCCAGCGGCCGCACAGGGTTGGGCGAGCAGTACTTC
>-|many|TRBJ2-7|TRBV2
CAVRDFFEQYF
TGTGCCGTACGGGACTTCTTCGAGCAGTACTTC
>-|many|TRBJ2-5|TRBV15
CATSEGGAGNQETQYF
TGTGCCACCAGCGAGGGAGGAGCAGGGAATCAAGAGACCCAGTACTTC
>-|many|TRBJ2-7|TRBV5-5
CASSWTEPYEQYF
TGTGCCAGCAGCTGGACGGAACCCTACGAGCAGTACTTC
>TRBD1|-|TRBJ2-7|TRBV28
CASSPLSRDRGSYEQYF
TGTGCCAGCAGCCCCCTATCTAGGGACAGGGGCTCCTACGAGCAGTACTTC
>-|many|TRBJ1-5|TRBV10-3
CAISESQGRQPQHF
TGTGCCATCAGTGAGTCGCAGGGGAGGCAGCCCCAGCATTTT
>-|many|TRBJ1-5|TRBV14
CASSQHWNQPQHF
TGTGCCAGCAGCCAACATTGGAATCAGCCCCAGCATTTT
>-|few|TRBJ2-2|TRBV5-6
CASNPEGRGNTGELFF
TGTGCCAGCAACCCGGAAGGCAGGGGGAACACCGGGGAGCTGTTTTTT
>TRBD1|-|TRBJ1-2|TRBV20-1
CSAQDRGNYGYTF
TGCAGTGCCCAAGACAGGGGGAACTATGGCTACACCTTC
>-|many|TRBJ2-7|TRBV19
CASSTRDGPYEQYF
TGTGCCAGTAGTACAAGGGACGGCCCCTACGAGCAGTACTTC
>TRBD1|-|TRBJ2-7|TRBV5-5
CASSVFSGTGGYEQYF
TGTGCCAGCAGCGTGTTCTCCGGGACAGGGGGCTACGAGCAGTACTTC
>TRBD1|once|TRBJ1-3|TRBV11-2
CASSPGQGVWEPGNTIYF
TGTGCCAGCAGCCCGGGACAGGGAGTTTGGGAGCCTGGAAACACCATATATTTT
>-|few|TRBJ1-6|TRBV12-3/TRBV12-4
CASSLVRENSPLHF
TGTGCCAGCAGTTTAGTGCGGGAGAATTCACCCCTCCACTTT